The source of this T cell receptor (beta chain) is a study of blood T cell repertoires in COVID-19. Overall study: Researchers got acute and convalescent COVID-19 samples from the United States, Italy and Spain. T cells, B-cell-depleted T cells, or PBMCs supplied cDNA or gDNA.

Authors' data handling: Cell counts per sample came from amplifying reference gene primers. The assay was immunoSEQ multiplex PCR, and TCRdb's table has in-frame clones only and misses some. That table furnishes V, J and clone size, whereas the DNA furnished D and trimming. Of 200,000 to 300,000 clones listed, 80% to 90% were seen once; the top ten hold about 4%. There are a few counts of this clone. The CDR3 contains 17 residues. The germline V gene has CDR1 WNHNN and CDR2 SYGVQD (reference sequence). The V segment lost 6 bases and the J segment 5 bases; nucleotides outside the gene matches: 12. The TCR comes from a man aged 50-60 years with acute or convalescent COVID-19. The chain joins TRBV10-1 to TRBJ2-2; TRBD2 agrees at 10 bases. Sequenced material: peripheral blood. CDR3 sequence (DNA): TGCGCCAGCAGAGTAAGAAGCGGGGGGGAGGTAACCGGGGAGCTGTTTTTT. Amino acids: CASRVRSGGEVTGELFF.